Each of the 10 T cell receptor beta chains below was sequenced from the same sample in a study of CD8 T cells in Susac syndrome (dated by TCRdb to about 2019). The method was the immunoSEQ multiplex PCR assay. RNA was extracted using the RNeasy kit, and about 0.45 to 1 microgram was reverse transcribed with random hexamers. The raw public reads went through TCRdb reprocessing: fastp at Q25, MiXCR clone calling, in-frame beta chains kept. One record per CDR3 amino acid sequence lists the most common genes and DNA. The sample profile shows 80,000 to 90,000 distinct CDR3 sequences; approximately 95% of them were found once. The top ten clones comprise over 0.35% of the sample. Sequenced: CD8+ T cells from PBMCs. Every receptor here comes from a human donor with Susac syndrome.

In its sample, this clonotype was seen once. The rearrangement uses TRBV12-3 or TRBV12-4 and TRBJ2-1; D is unresolved. Trimming took off 0 bases at V and 8 bases at J, with 5 bases between the two ends. The CDR3 consists of 12 residues. The CDR3 DNA is TGTGCCAGCAGTTTAGCATTCGATGAGCAGTTCTTC. Residues: CASSLAFDEQFF.

The chain has TRBV13 and TRBJ2-5; 9 nucleotides align to TRBD1. The CDR3 is 14 amino acids. Germline V lookup: CDR1 PRHDT, CDR2 FYEKMQ (reference sequence). Trimming at V came to 4 bases and at J to 3 bases, leaving 3 bases not matched to a gene. The CDR3 spells CASSSGTGKETQYF. The CDR3 DNA reads TGTGCCAGCAGCTCCGGGACAGGGAAAGAGACCCAGTACTTC.

The rearrangement joins TRBV28 to TRBJ2-7; D possibly uses TRBD1 or TRBD2 (5 bases each). CDR1 MDHEN and CDR2 SYDVKM come from the germline V gene. The ends were cut back, 3 bases at V and 3 bases at J, with 15 bases in the middle. The CDR3 is 15 residues long. This chain's CDR3 is CASSLYRDRNYEQYF. The DNA for the CDR3 is TGTGCCAGCAGTTTGTATAGGGACCGCAACTACGAGCAGTACTTC.

The chain recombines TRBV11-2 with TRBJ2-5; D is unresolved. This CDR3 has 14 residues. The germline V gene encodes CDR1 SGHAT and CDR2 FQNNGV. Trimming removed 4 bases at V and 5 bases at J, with 14 bases between. The CDR3 here is CASSSTPRAETQYF. DNA for the CDR3: TGTGCCAGCAGCTCCACGCCTCGGGCGGAGACCCAGTACTTC.

The chain carries TRBV6-5 and TRBJ2-2, with TRBD1 matching over 9 bases. This CDR3 is built from 16 residues. J gave up 6 bases and V 2 bases, and 7 bases lay outside the gene matches. Germline values: CDR1 MNHEY, CDR2 SVGAGI. Here the CDR3 DNA reads TGTGCCAGCAGTTACGGGGACAGGGTTCCTGCCGGGGAGCTGTTTTTT. Translating gives CASSYGDRVPAGELFF.

The chain couples TRBV7-9 to TRBJ2-1; D is uncertain. The ends were cut back, 2 bases at V and 8 bases at J, with 7 bases in the middle. Germline CDR1 is SEHNR and CDR2 is FQNEAQ (reference sequence). The CDR3 totals 12 residues. The CDR3: CASSLTDDEQFF. CDR3 in DNA: TGTGCCAGCAGCTTAACTGATGATGAGCAGTTCTTC.

The chain couples TRBV20-1 to TRBJ2-1; the D gene is possibly TRBD1 (6 bases). V dropped 1 base and J dropped 6 bases, with 19 bases sitting between them. The CDR3 is 16 amino acids. CDR1 and CDR2 from the germline V gene are DFQATT and SNEGSKA (reference sequence). CDR3 loop: CSARARDNSLGNEQFF. In DNA, the CDR3 is TGCAGTGCTAGAGCCAGGGACAACTCCTTGGGCAATGAGCAGTTCTTC.

The chain uses TRBV14 and TRBJ2-7, with TRBD2 identical over 7 bases. V trimming: 4 bases; J trimming: 6 bases; junction bases outside the gene matches: 6. Looked up from germline, CDR1 is SGHDN and CDR2 is FVKESK. The CDR3 runs 13 residues. The CDR3 region is CASSRRGGVEQYF. CDR3 coding DNA: TGTGCCAGCAGCCGGCGTGGGGGGGTCGAGCAGTACTTC.

The J gene is TRBJ2-1, the V gene TRBV9, with 9 bases lining up with TRBD2. Germline trimming cut 2 bases from V and 8 bases from J; bases unmatched to any gene: 11. This CDR3 is 16 amino acids long. Per the germline V gene, CDR1 is SGDLS and CDR2 is YYNGEE. CDR3 amino acids: CASSVDLAGGLDEQFF. CDR3 nucleotide sequence: TGTGCCAGCAGCGTTGACCTGGCGGGAGGGTTGGATGAGCAGTTCTTC.

This clonotype was counted a single time. This chain joins TRBV7-9 and TRBJ2-1, with D perhaps matching TRBD1 or TRBD2 (5 bases each). This CDR3 spans 13 amino acids. The V end lost 0 bases, the J end lost 8 bases, and 8 bases lay between the germline ends. Per germline, CDR1 SEHNR and CDR2 FQNEAQ (reference sequence). CDR3 sequence reads: CASSLAGPDEQFF. As DNA, the CDR3 is TGTGCCAGCAGCTTAGCGGGACCCGATGAGCAGTTCTTC.